The T cell receptor beta chain under discussion was sequenced for a study of blood T cell repertoires in COVID-19 (dated by TCRdb to the early 2020s). For context, the study as a whole: Samples covering the acute and convalescent phases of COVID-19 were provided by collaborators in the United States, Italy and Spain. The material from the prospective study consisted of cDNA or gDNA derived from T cells, B-cell-depleted T cells, or PBMCs. The dataset comprised deeply sampled blood TCRbeta repertoires from subjects exposed to, actively infected with, or recovered from COVID-19. The repertoires were made available in a free public database intended to serve as a resource for research on the immune response to SARS-CoV-2. The samples were drawn from two sources: the first 160 participants of the ongoing ImmuneRACE study, and 1,200 or so subjects contributed by 6 global collaborators. A de-identified subject ID, COVID-19 status, age in years and sex were almost always included in the sample metadata. HLA class I and class II types, where available, came from metadata supplied by the sample provider rather than from assay-based typing. What the authors observed across the whole study: The amount of clinical and demographic metadata varied by source and participant and was provided uncurated.

Participants in the prospective study were aged 18 to 89 years, lived in 24 United States geographic areas, and enrolled through a virtual design. In the prospective study, cohorts were assigned on the basis of participant-reported clinical history obtained from a screening survey and a study questionnaire. ImmuneRACE Cohort 3 recovered participants were defined by two consecutive negative NP/OP PCR tests, healthcare professional clearance, or symptom resolution. In the prospective study, whole blood, serum and a nasopharyngeal or oropharyngeal swab were collected from each participant by mobile phlebotomists. Participants in the prospective study had the option to provide additional blood draws and questionnaires over an approximately 2-month period. Before DNA extraction, blood samples from the prospective study were shipped at room temperature or frozen. The immunoSEQ Assay, a bias-controlled multiplex PCR, was used to amplify TCRbeta CDR3 regions from genomic DNA. Turning to the authors' computational methods: The number of nucleated cells in each sample was estimated from the amplification of reference gene primers within the assay. To quantify the absolute abundance of each unique TCRbeta CDR3 rearrangement, sequence reads were collapsed and filtered. For each sample, productive Simpson clonality was calculated as the square root of Simpson's diversity index over productive rearrangements. TCRdb holds this immuneACCESS table with in-frame rearrangements only. Some clones are missing; in checked studies, unresolved V genes explain under half, and the rest has no known cause. The V and J calls and clone size come from that table; D and trimming were worked out from the DNA. The sample contains almost 400,000 clones, roughly 91% of them found a single time. The ten largest clones represent about 1.7% of the sample.

With respect to this clone: Its cognate antigen has yet to be identified. No quality values exist for individual bases; no much larger clone is one base distant.

Including cysteine and phenylalanine, the CDR3 has 15 amino acids. The kept DNA is CDR3 alone, 45 bases in frame from the first base. V is cut back by 4 bases and J by 3 bases, with 3 bases in the junction unmatched. CDR1 and CDR2 are read off the germline V gene (reference sequence) as LNHDA and SQIVND. The chain is assembled from TRBV19 and TRBJ2-1, with 10 bases in between that match TRBD2. Source material: PBMCs or T cells enriched from blood (not recorded which). This TCR derives from a woman in her twenties or thirties who had recovered from COVID-19. The CDR3 is CASSTERGGYNEQFF. The DNA sequence reads TGTGCCAGTAGTACCGAGCGGGGGGGCTACAATGAGCAGTTCTTC.